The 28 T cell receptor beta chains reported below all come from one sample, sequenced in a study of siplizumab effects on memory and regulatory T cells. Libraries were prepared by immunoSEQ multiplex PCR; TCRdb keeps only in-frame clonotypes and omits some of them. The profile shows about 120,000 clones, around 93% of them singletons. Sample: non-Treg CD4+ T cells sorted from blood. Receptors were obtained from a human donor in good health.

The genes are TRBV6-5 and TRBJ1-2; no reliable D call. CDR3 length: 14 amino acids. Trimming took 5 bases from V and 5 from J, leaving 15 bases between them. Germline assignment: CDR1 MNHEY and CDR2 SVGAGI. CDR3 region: CASSADRAPYGYTF. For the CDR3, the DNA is TGTGCCAGCAGTGCAGACCGGGCCCCTTATGGCTACACCTTC.

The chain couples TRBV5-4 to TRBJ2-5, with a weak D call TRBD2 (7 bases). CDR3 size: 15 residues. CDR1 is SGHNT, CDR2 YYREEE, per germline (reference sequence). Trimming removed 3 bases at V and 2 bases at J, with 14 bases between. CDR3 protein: CASSSQGGGQETQYF. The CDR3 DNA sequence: TGTGCCAGCAGCTCGCAGGGAGGGGGACAAGAGACCCAGTACTTC.

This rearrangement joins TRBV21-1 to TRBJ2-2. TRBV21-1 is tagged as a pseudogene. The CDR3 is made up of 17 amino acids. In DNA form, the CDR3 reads TGTGCCAGCAGCAGATCGCGAGACCTGGGTGTCACCGGGGAGCTGTTTTTT. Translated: CASSRSRDLGVTGELFF.

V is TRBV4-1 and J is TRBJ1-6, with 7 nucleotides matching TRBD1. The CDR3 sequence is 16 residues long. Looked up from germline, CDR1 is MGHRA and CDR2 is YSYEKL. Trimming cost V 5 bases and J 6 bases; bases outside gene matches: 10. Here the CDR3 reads CASSSTSTGTNSPLHF. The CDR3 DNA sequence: TGCGCCAGCAGCTCAACCTCGACAGGGACTAATTCACCCCTCCACTTT.

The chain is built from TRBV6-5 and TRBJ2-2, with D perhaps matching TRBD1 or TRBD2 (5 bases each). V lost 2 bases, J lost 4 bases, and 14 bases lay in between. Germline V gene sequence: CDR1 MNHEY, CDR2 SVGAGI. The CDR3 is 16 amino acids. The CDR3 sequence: CASSYDTVRGTGELFF. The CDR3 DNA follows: TGTGCCAGCAGTTACGACACAGTGAGGGGCACCGGGGAGCTGTTTTTT.

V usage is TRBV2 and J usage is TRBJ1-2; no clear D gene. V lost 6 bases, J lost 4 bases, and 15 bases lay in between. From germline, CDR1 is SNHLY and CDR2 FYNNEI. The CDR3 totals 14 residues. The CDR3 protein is CASRSWGPLYGYTF. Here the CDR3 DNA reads TGTGCCAGCAGAAGCTGGGGTCCCCTCTATGGCTACACCTTC.

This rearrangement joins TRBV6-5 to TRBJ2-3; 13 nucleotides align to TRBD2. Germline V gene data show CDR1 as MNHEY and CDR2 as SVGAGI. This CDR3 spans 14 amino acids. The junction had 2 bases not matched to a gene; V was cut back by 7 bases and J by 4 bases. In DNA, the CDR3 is TGTGCCAGCAAAGGACTAGCGGGGGCAGATACGCAGTATTTT. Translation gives CASKGLAGADTQYF.

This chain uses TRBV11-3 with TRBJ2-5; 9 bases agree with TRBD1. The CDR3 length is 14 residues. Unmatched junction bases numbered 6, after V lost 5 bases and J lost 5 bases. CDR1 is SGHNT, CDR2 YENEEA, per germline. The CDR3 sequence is CASSETGGMETQYF. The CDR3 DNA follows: TGTGCCAGCAGCGAGACAGGGGGGATGGAGACCCAGTACTTC.

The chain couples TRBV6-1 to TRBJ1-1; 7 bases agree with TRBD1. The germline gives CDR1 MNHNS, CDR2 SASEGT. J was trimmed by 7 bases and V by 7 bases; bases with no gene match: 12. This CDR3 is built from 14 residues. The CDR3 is CASNLQGTRGEAFF. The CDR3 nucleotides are TGTGCCAGCAACCTACAGGGGACCCGGGGTGAAGCTTTCTTT.

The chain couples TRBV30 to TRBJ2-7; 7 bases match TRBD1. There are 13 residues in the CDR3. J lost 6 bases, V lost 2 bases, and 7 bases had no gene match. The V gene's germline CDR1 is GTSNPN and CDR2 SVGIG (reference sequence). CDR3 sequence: CAWSRGAGGEQYF. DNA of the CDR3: TGTGCCTGGAGTCGTGGTGCAGGGGGCGAGCAGTACTTC. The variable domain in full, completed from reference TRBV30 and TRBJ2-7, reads SQTIHQWPATLVQPVGSPLSLECTVEGTSNPNLYWYRQAAGRGLQLLFYSVGIGQISSEVPQNLSASRPQDRQFILSSKKLLLSDSGFYLCAWSRGAGGEQYFGPGTRLTVT.

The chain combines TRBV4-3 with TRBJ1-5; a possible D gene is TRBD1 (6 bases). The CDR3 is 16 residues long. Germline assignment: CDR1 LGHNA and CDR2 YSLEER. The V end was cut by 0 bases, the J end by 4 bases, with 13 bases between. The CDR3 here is CASSQEAGATNQPQHF. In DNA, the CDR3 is TGCGCCAGCAGCCAAGAAGCAGGGGCCACTAATCAGCCCCAGCATTTT.

CDR3 DNA: TGTGCCAGCAGTCGACTTTGGGGGTACGAGCAGTACTTC. Encoded protein: CASSRLWGYEQYF. The chain combines TRBV6-5 with TRBJ2-7; D is tentatively TRBD1 or TRBD2 (5 bases each). The ends were cut back, 5 bases at V and 4 bases at J, with 12 bases in the middle. The CDR3 is made up of 13 amino acids. Germline V gene lookup returns CDR1 MNHEY and CDR2 SVGAGI.

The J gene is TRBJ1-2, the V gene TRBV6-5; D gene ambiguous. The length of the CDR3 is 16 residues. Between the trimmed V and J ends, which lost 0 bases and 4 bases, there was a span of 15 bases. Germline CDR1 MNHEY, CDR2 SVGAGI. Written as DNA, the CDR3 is TGTGCCAGCAGTTACTCCTTAGGTTGGGGAGGCTATGGCTACACCTTC. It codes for CASSYSLGWGGYGYTF.

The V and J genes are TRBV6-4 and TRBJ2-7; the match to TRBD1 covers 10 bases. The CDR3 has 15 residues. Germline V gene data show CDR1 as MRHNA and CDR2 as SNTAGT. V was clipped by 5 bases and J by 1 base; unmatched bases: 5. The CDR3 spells CASSRDRGFSYEQYF. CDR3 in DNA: TGTGCCAGCAGTAGGGACAGGGGATTTTCCTACGAGCAGTACTTC.

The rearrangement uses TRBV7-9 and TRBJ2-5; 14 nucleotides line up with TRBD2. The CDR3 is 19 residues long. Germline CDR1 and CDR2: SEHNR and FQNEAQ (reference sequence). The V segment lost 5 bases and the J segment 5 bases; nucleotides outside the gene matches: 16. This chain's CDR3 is CASSPLFGLAGGVPETQYF. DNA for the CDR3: TGTGCCAGCAGCCCGCTTTTCGGACTAGCGGGGGGTGTACCCGAGACCCAGTACTTC.

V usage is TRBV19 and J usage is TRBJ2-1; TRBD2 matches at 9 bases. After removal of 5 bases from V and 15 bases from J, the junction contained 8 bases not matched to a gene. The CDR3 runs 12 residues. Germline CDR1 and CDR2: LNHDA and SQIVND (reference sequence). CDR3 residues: CASSPGTSMGFF. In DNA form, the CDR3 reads TGTGCCAGTAGTCCCGGGACTAGCATGGGGTTCTTC. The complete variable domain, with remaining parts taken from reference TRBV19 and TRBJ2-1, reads DGGITQSPKYLFRKEGQNVTLSCEQNLNHDAMYWYRQDPGQGLRLIYYSQIVNDFQKGDIAEGYSVSREKKESFPLTVTSAQKNPTAFYLCASSPGTSMGFFGPGTRLTVL.

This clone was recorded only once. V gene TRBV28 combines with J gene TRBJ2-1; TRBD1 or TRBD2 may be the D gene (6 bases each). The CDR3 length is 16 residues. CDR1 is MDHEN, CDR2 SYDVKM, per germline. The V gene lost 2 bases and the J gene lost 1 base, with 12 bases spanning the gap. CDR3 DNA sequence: TGTGCCAGCAGTTTAGGAGGGGGGATATCCTACAATGAGCAGTTCTTC. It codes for CASSLGGGISYNEQFF.

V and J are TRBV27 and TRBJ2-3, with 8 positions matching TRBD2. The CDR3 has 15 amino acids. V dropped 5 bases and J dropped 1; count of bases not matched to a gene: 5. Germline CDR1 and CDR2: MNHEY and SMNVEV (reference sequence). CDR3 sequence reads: CASSQGAGGTDTQYF. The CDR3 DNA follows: TGTGCCAGCAGTCAAGGAGCGGGGGGCACAGATACGCAGTATTTT.

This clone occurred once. CDR3 sequence (DNA): TGTGCCAGCAGCATACAGGGTAGCACAGATACGCAGTATTTT. It translates to CASSIQGSTDTQYF. This chain links TRBV9 with TRBJ2-3, with D perhaps matching TRBD1 (6 bases). V was shortened by 4 bases and J by 0 bases, with 9 bases between the two germline ends. CDR3 length: 14 amino acids. CDR1 is SGDLS, CDR2 YYNGEE, per germline.

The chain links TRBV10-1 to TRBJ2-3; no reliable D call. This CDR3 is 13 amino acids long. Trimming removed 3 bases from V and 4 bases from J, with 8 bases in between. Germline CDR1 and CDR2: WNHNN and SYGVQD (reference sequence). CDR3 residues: CASSDCESDTQYF. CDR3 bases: TGCGCCAGCAGTGACTGCGAGTCAGATACGCAGTATTTT.

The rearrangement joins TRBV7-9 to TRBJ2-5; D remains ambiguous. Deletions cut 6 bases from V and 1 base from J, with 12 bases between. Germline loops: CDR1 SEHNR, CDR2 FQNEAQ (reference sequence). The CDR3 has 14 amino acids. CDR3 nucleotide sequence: TGTGCCAGCAGAGCATATAGCAGCCAAGAGACCCAGTACTTC. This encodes CASRAYSSQETQYF.

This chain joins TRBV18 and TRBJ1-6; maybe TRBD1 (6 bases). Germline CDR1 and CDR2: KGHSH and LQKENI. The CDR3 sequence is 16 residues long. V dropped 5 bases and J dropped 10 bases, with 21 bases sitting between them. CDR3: CASSTTVSGRGSPLHF. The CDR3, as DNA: TGTGCCAGCTCAACAACTGTCTCAGGGAGGGGGTCACCCCTCCACTTT. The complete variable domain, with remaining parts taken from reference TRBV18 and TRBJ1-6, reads NAGVMQNPRHLVRRRGQEARLRCSPMKGHSHVYWYRQLPEEGLKFMVYLQKENIIDESGMPKERFSAEFPKEGPSILRIQQVVRGDSAAYFCASSTTVSGRGSPLHFGNGTRLTVT.

The CDR3 coding sequence is TGTGCCAGCAGGACGCGGGGGGCGACGCAGTATTTT. It is translated as CASRTRGATQYF. The chain couples TRBV27 to TRBJ2-3, with 8 bases lining up with TRBD2. V dropped 6 bases and J dropped 9; count of bases not matched to a gene: 5. The V gene's germline CDR1 is MNHEY and CDR2 SMNVEV (reference sequence). The CDR3 length is 12 residues.

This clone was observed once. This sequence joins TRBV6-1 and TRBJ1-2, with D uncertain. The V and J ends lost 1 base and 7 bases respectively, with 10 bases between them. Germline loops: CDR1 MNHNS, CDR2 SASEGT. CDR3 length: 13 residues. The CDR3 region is CASSEGTSIGYTF. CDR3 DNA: TGTGCCAGCAGTGAAGGGACCTCAATTGGCTACACCTTC.

CDR3 DNA sequence: TGTGCCAGCAGCTCAGGAGGGTCCCCTGTGGAGACCCAGTACTTC. Protein sequence: CASSSGGSPVETQYF. V gene TRBV7-2 combines with J gene TRBJ2-5; a possible D gene is TRBD2 (6 bases). The CDR3 contains 15 residues. The V end lost 4 bases, the J end lost 5 bases, and 17 bases lay between the germline ends. Germline-derived CDR1 and CDR2 are SGHTA and FQGNSA.

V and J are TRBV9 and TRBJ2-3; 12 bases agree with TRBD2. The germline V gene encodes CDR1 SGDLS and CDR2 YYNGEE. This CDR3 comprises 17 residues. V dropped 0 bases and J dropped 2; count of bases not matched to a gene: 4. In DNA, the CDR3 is TGTGCCAGCAGCGTAGGGCTAGCGGGGGGGATCACAGATACGCAGTATTTT. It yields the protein CASSVGLAGGITDTQYF. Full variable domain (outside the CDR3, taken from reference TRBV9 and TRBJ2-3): DSGVTQTPKHLITATGQRVTLRCSPRSGDLSVYWYQQSLDQGLQFLIQYYNGEERAKGNILERFSAQQFPDLHSELNLSSLELGDSALYFCASSVGLAGGITDTQYFGPGTRLTVL.

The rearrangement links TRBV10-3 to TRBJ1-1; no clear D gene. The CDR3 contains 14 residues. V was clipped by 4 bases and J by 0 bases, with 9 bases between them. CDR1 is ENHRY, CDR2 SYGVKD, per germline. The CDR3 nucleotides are TGTGCCATCAGTGCCCAGGAGATGAACACTGAAGCTTTCTTT. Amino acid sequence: CAISAQEMNTEAFF.

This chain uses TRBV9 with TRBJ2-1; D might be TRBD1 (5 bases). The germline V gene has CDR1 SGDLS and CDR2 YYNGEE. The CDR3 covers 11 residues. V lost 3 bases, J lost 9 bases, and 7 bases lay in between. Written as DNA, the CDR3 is TGTGCCAGCAGCGAGCAGGGTGAGCAGTTCTTC. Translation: CASSEQGEQFF.